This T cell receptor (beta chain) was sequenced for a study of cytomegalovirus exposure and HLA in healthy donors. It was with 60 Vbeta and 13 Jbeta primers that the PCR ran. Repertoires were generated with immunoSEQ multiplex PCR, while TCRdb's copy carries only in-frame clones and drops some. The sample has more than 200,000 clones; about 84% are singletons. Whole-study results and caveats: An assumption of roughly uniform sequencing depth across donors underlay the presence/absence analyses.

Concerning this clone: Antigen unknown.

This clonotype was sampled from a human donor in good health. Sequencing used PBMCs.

This CDR3 is CASSDSSGSRIETQYF. CDR3 in DNA: TGTGCCAGCAGTGATTCGAGCGGGAGTAGGATCGAGACCCAGTACTTC. The rearrangement uses TRBV25-1 and TRBJ2-5; 8 nucleotides agree with TRBD2. The V gene's germline CDR1 is MGHDK and CDR2 SYGVNS. The CDR3 has 16 amino acids. The V segment lost 3 bases and the J segment 5 bases; nucleotides outside the gene matches: 11.